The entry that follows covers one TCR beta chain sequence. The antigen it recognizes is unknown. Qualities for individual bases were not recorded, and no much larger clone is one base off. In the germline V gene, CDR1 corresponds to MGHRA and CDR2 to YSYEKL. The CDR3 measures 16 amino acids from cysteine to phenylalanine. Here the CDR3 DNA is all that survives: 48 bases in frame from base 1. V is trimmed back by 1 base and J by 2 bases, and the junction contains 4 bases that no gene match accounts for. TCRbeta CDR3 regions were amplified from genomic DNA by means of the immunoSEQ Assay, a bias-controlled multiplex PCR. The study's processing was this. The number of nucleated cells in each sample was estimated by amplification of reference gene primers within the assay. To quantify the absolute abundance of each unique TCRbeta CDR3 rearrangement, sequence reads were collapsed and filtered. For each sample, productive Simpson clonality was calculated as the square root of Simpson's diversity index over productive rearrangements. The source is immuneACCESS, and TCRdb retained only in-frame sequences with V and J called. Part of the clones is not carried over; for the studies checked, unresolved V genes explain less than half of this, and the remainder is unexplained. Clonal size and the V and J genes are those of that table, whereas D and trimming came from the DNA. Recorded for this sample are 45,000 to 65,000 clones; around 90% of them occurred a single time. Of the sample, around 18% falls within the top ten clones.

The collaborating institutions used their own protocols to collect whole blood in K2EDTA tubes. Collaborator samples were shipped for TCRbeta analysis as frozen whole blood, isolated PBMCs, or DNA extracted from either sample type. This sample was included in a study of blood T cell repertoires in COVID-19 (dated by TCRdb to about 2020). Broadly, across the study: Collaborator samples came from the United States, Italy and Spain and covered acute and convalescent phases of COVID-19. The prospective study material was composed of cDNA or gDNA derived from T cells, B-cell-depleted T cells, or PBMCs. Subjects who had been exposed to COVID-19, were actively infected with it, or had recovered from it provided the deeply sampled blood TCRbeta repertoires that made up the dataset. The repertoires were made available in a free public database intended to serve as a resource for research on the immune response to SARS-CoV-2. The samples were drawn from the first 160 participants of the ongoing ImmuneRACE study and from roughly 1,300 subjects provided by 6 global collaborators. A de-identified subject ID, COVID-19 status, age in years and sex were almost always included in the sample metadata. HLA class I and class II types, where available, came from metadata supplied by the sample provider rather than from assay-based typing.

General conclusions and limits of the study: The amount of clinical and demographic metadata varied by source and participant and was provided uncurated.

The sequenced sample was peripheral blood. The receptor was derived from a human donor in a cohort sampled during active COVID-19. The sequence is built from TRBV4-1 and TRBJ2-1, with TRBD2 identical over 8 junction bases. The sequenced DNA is TGCGCCAGCAGCCAAGGAGAGCGGGGGACCTACAATGAGCAGTTCTTC. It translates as CASSQGERGTYNEQFF.